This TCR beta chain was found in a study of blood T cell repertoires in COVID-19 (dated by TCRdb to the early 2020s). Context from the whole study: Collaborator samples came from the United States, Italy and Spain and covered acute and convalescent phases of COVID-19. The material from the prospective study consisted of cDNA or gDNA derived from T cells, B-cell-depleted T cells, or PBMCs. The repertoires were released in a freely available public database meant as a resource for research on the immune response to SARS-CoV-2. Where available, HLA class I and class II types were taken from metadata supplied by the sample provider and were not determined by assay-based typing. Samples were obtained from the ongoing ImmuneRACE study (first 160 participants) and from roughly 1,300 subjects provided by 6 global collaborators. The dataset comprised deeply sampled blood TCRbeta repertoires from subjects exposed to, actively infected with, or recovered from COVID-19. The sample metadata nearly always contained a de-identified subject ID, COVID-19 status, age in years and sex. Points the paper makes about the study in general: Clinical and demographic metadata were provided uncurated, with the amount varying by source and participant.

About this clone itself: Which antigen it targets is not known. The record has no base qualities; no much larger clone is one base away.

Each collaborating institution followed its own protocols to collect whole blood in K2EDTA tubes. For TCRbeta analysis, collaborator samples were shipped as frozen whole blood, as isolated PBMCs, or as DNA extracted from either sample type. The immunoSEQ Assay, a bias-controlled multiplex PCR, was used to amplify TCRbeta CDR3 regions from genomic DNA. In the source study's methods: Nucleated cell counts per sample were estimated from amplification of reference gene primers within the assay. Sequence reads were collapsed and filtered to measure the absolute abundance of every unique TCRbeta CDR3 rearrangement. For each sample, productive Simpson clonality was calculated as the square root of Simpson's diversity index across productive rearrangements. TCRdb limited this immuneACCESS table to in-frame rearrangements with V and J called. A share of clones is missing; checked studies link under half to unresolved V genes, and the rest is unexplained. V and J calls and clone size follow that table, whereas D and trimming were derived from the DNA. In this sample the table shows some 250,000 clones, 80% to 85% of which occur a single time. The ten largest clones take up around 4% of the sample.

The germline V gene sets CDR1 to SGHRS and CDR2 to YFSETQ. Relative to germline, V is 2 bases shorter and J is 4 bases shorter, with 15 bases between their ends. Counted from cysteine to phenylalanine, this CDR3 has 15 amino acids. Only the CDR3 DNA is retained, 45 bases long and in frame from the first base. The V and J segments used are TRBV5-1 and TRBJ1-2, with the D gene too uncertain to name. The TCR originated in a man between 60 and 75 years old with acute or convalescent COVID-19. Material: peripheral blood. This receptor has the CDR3 CASSLGNVGSYGYTF. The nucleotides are TGCGCCAGCAGCTTAGGAAACGTCGGGAGCTATGGCTACACCTTC.